The 10 T cell receptor beta chains below were found in one sample sequenced in a study of cytomegalovirus exposure and HLA in healthy donors. PCR employed 60 Vbeta and 13 Jbeta primers. The repertoire was sequenced with immunoSEQ multiplex PCR; TCRdb's copy has only in-frame clones and lacks some. There are 75,000 to 90,000 clones in the sample; around 77% occur only once, and 2.5% to 4% lies in the top ten. The source material was PBMCs. These receptors were taken from a man over 45 in good health and CMV-seronegative.

Details on this clone: Additional DNA sequences in this sample encode the identical CDR3. The chain is built from TRBV7-9 and TRBJ2-7, with D possibly TRBD2 on 5 matching bases. The germline V gene has CDR1 SEHNR and CDR2 FQNEAQ (reference sequence). Trimming cost V 5 bases and J 6 bases, with 11 bases left between them. The CDR3 consists of 12 residues. The CDR3 region is CASSEGSGEQYF. CDR3 coding DNA: TGTGCCAGCAGCGAAGGAAGCGGCGAGCAGTACTTC.

The V gene is TRBV19, the J gene TRBJ1-4; no reliable D call. Germline values: CDR1 LNHDA, CDR2 SQIVND (reference sequence). Trimming removed 0 bases at V and 8 bases at J, with 19 bases between. CDR3 size: 17 residues. The CDR3 DNA sequence: TGTGCCAGTAGTATAGAGACCCGCGCGAGGGTTGAGGAAAAACTGTTTTTT. Its protein is CASSIETRARVEEKLFF.

This clone was seen only a few times. Germline and junction disagree at one end, which may indicate a read error. This sequence joins TRBV7-8 and TRBJ2-7; D unresolved. CDR1 SGHVS and CDR2 FQNEAQ come from the germline V gene. This CDR3 region has 13 residues. CDR3 coding DNA: TGTGCCAGCAGCTCGTCCCGATCAGTCTGGTTCCACTTC. This encodes CASSSSRSVWFHF.

The chain uses TRBV27 and TRBJ2-1, with D perhaps matching TRBD1 (6 bases). The length of the CDR3 is 20 residues. V lost 2 bases, J lost 2 bases, and 25 bases lay in between. CDR1 and CDR2 from the germline V gene are MNHEY and SMNVEV (reference sequence). CDR3 protein: CASSLQGSRLIAQPYNEQFF. In DNA form, the CDR3 reads TGTGCCAGCAGTTTACAGGGGAGTCGGTTAATCGCTCAGCCCTACAATGAGCAGTTCTTC.

The chain employs TRBV7-2 and TRBJ1-5, with D tentatively TRBD1 (5 bases). V lost 4 bases and J 5 bases, leaving 9 bases between the germline ends. The CDR3 runs 13 residues. Germline-derived CDR1 and CDR2 are SGHTA and FQGNSA. The CDR3 DNA sequence: TGTGCCAGCAGCTCCTTCAGGGATCAGCCCCAGCATTTT. It codes for CASSSFRDQPQHF.

J is TRBJ2-7 and V is TRBV25-1; 7 bases match TRBD1. This CDR3 is 12 amino acids long. Germline values: CDR1 MGHDK, CDR2 SYGVNS. With V trimmed by 3 bases and J by 4 bases, 0 bases remained unmatched. CDR3 sequence: CASSDRGYEQYF. CDR3 bases: TGTGCCAGCAGTGACAGGGGGTACGAGCAGTACTTC.

The chain joins TRBV28 to TRBJ2-2; 8 bases agree with TRBD2. The CDR3 runs to 16 residues. The V segment lost 3 bases and the J segment 4 bases; nucleotides outside the gene matches: 7. CDR1 and CDR2 from the germline V gene are MDHEN and SYDVKM. The CDR3 spells CASSFRSGGRTGELFF. CDR3 bases: TGTGCCAGCAGTTTTAGGAGCGGGGGCCGCACCGGGGAGCTGTTTTTT.

This sequence joins TRBV27 and TRBJ1-4, with 9 bases matching TRBD1. Germline CDR1 and CDR2: MNHEY and SMNVEV (reference sequence). The CDR3 totals 16 residues. Trimming at V came to 4 bases and at J to 5 bases, leaving 8 bases not matched to a gene. This chain's CDR3 is CASSSRGQGLNEKLFF. The DNA for the CDR3 is TGTGCCAGCAGTTCCAGGGGACAGGGCCTAAATGAAAAACTGTTTTTT.

The V and J genes are TRBV5-8 and TRBJ1-2, with 7 bases fitting TRBD1. This CDR3 contains 14 residues. V lost 4 bases and J lost 5; bases outside the gene matches: 8. Germline lookup yields CDR1 SGHTS and CDR2 YDEGEE. The CDR3, as DNA: TGTGCCAGCAGCCTACTCGGACAGGAGTATGGCTACACCTTC. Translation: CASSLLGQEYGYTF.

The V call is TRBV7-3, the J call TRBJ2-1; TRBD2 agrees at 10 bases. V lost 5 bases and J lost 12; bases outside the gene matches: 7. CDR1 is SGHTA, CDR2 FQGTGA, per germline. The CDR3 runs 13 residues. CDR3 in DNA: TGTGCCAGCAGCGCGACTAGCGGGCGGCTGCAGTTCTTC. Protein product: CASSATSGRLQFF.